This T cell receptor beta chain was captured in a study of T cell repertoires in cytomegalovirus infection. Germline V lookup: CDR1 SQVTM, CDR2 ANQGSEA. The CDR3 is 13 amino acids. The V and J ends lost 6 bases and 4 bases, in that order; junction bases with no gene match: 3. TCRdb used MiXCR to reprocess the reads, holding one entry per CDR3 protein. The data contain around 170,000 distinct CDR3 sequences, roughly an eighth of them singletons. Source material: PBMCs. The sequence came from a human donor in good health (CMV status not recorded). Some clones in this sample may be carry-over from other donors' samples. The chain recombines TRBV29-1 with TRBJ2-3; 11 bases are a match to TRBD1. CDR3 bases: TGCAGCGTCCCGGGACAGGGGGCAGATACGCAGTATTTT. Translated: CSVPGQGADTQYF.